This T cell receptor (beta chain) was sequenced during a study of blood T cell repertoires in COVID-19. Overall study: Sites in the United States, Italy and Spain provided acute and convalescent COVID-19 samples. From T cells, B-cell-depleted T cells, or PBMCs came the material, which was cDNA or gDNA.

Per the study methods: Amplifying reference gene primers gave estimates of nucleated cell counts. The table came from immunoSEQ multiplex PCR; TCRdb's copy has only in-frame clones and leaves some out. V and J calls and clone size follow that table, whereas D and trimming were derived from the DNA. The table has around 130,000 clones, 80% seen once. This CDR3 has 16 amino acids. Trimming cost V 1 base and J 4 bases; bases outside gene matches: 4. Germline values: CDR1 LNHDA, CDR2 SQIVND (reference sequence). The sequenced sample consisted of peripheral blood. The J gene is TRBJ1-5, the V gene TRBV19; the match to TRBD1 covers 10 bases. The origin of this receptor is a man in his 70s with acute or convalescent COVID-19. The CDR3 region is CASSIGGQGWNQPQHF. CDR3 in DNA: TGTGCCAGTAGTATAGGGGGACAGGGGTGGAATCAGCCCCAGCATTTT. The complete variable domain, with remaining parts taken from reference TRBV19 and TRBJ1-5, reads DGGITQSPKYLFRKEGQNVTLSCEQNLNHDAMYWYRQDPGQGLRLIYYSQIVNDFQKGDIAEGYSVSREKKESFPLTVTSAQKNPTAFYLCASSIGGQGWNQPQHFGDGTRLSIL.